This passage covers 19 T cell receptor beta chains from one sample sequenced in a study of blood T cell repertoires in COVID-19. Generated by immunoSEQ multiplex PCR, the TCRdb table keeps only in-frame clones and is missing some. Here the sample spans some 240,000 clones, around 87% being singletons. Sample: peripheral blood. These receptors all come from a man aged 55-75 years who had recovered from COVID-19.

This chain uses TRBV3-1 (or the pseudogene TRBV3-2) with TRBJ2-5; 7 bases are shared with TRBD2. Germline trimming cut 3 bases from V and 4 bases from J; bases unmatched to any gene: 5. This CDR3 has 14 amino acids. Germline CDR1 is LGHDT and CDR2 is YNNKEL (reference sequence). The CDR3 sequence: CASSQVSGGETQYF. In nucleotides, the CDR3 is TGTGCCAGCAGCCAGGTTTCGGGGGGAGAGACCCAGTACTTC.

This chain joins TRBV7-9 and TRBJ2-1, with D tentatively TRBD1 (6 bases). V lost 1 base, J lost 9 bases, and 16 bases lay in between. Germline loops: CDR1 SEHNR, CDR2 FQNEAQ (reference sequence). This CDR3 comprises 15 residues. DNA for the CDR3: TGTGCCAGCAGCTTAGAAGGGGGAAGGAGTATTGAGCAGTTCTTC. Its protein product is CASSLEGGRSIEQFF.

The rearrangement uses TRBV11-2 and TRBJ2-1; 9 positions match TRBD1. The trim removed 8 bases at V and 5 bases at J, leaving 10 bases unmatched. From germline, CDR1 is SGHAT and CDR2 FQNNGV. This CDR3 contains 15 residues. DNA of the CDR3: TGTGCCAGCCGATCCAACAGGGGGCTACACAATGAGCAGTTCTTC. This translates into CASRSNRGLHNEQFF.

This clone was counted once. V usage is TRBV28 and J usage is TRBJ1-4; D ambiguous. This CDR3 spans 15 amino acids. Germline V CDR1 and CDR2: MDHEN, SYDVKM. The germline V and J ends were trimmed by 6 bases and 0 bases, with 11 bases remaining between them. The CDR3 here is CASSALGTTNEKLFF. The CDR3 region has the DNA TGTGCCAGCAGCGCCCTAGGTACAACTAATGAAAAACTGTTTTTT.

V usage is TRBV7-6 and J usage is TRBJ1-4; no clear D gene. Germline CDR1 is SGHVS and CDR2 is FNYEAQ. V was cut by 5 bases and J by 3 bases, with 13 bases left in between. The CDR3 has 15 residues. The CDR3 here is CASSPYLQSNEKLFF. Here the CDR3 DNA reads TGTGCCAGCAGCCCCTACCTACAGTCTAATGAAAAACTGTTTTTT.

This chain links TRBV5-1 with TRBJ2-7; maybe TRBD1 (6 bases). Germline loops: CDR1 SGHRS, CDR2 YFSETQ. This CDR3 contains 14 residues. Between the trimmed V and J ends, which lost 2 bases and 7 bases, there was a span of 16 bases. This CDR3 is CASSLPQGTGEQYF. CDR3 DNA sequence: TGCGCCAGCAGCTTACCACAGGGTACGGGGGAGCAGTACTTC.

The V call is TRBV11-2, the J call TRBJ1-6, with TRBD1 matching 9 bases. Germline CDR1 SGHAT, CDR2 FQNNGV. There are 15 residues in the CDR3. The junction had 5 bases not matched to a gene; V was cut back by 8 bases and J by 3 bases. The CDR3 coding sequence is TGTGCCAGCTTACCGGACAGGGGCTATAATTCACCCCTCCACTTT. Translated, it gives CASLPDRGYNSPLHF.

The V and J genes are TRBV7-8 and TRBJ1-3; D not certain. Deletions cut 5 bases from V and 0 bases from J, with 11 bases between. This CDR3 has 15 amino acids. Germline lookup yields CDR1 SGHVS and CDR2 FQNEAQ. As DNA, the CDR3 is TGTGCCAGCAGCCTATATACGAGCTCTGGAAACACCATATATTTT. Translation: CASSLYTSSGNTIYF.

Here the CDR3 reads CASSPGQGRTEAFF. Written as DNA, the CDR3 is TGTGCCAGCAGCCCAGGACAGGGGCGCACTGAAGCTTTCTTT. This sequence joins TRBV2 and TRBJ1-1, with 9 bases lining up with TRBD1. The CDR3 contains 14 residues. In germline, CDR1 is SNHLY, CDR2 FYNNEI. Trimming took 6 bases from V and 4 from J; bases not matched to a gene: 6.

V usage is TRBV9 and J usage is TRBJ2-3, with a tentative D call TRBD2 (7 bases). Germline loops: CDR1 SGDLS, CDR2 YYNGEE. The CDR3 is 16 amino acids. Trimming shortened V by 3 bases and J by 0 bases, and 14 bases separated the two germline ends. This CDR3 reads CASSAARGASTDTQYF. The CDR3, as DNA: TGTGCCAGCAGCGCTGCCCGGGGGGCTAGCACAGATACGCAGTATTTT. Drawing the rest from reference TRBV9 and TRBJ2-3, the complete variable domain is DSGVTQTPKHLITATGQRVTLRCSPRSGDLSVYWYQQSLDQGLQFLIQYYNGEERAKGNILERFSAQQFPDLHSELNLSSLELGDSALYFCASSAARGASTDTQYFGPGTRLTVL.

V and J are TRBV9 and TRBJ2-3, with 7 positions matching TRBD2. With V trimmed by 1 base and J by 1 base, 3 bases remained unmatched. The CDR3 covers 15 residues. The V gene's germline CDR1 is SGDLS and CDR2 YYNGEE. In nucleotides, the CDR3 is TGTGCCAGCAGCGTAAATCGGGGGGGCACAGATACGCAGTATTTT. Translation gives CASSVNRGGTDTQYF.

The chain employs TRBV5-1 and TRBJ1-2; TRBD1 matches 8 bases. CDR1 SGHRS and CDR2 YFSETQ come from the germline V gene. V dropped 0 bases and J dropped 4; count of bases not matched to a gene: 5. The CDR3 runs 15 residues. CDR3 sequence (DNA): TGCGCCAGCAGCTTGGACAGGGGGGCGGGCTATGGCTACACCTTC. This gives the protein CASSLDRGAGYGYTF.

V is TRBV5-1 and J is TRBJ2-2; 8 positions match TRBD1. CDR3 length: 16 residues. V trimming: 6 bases; J trimming: 1 base; junction bases outside the gene matches: 8. Looked up from germline, CDR1 is SGHRS and CDR2 is YFSETQ. The CDR3: CASKDRDLLNTGELFF. Written as DNA, the CDR3 is TGCGCCAGCAAGGACAGGGATCTCTTGAACACCGGGGAGCTGTTTTTT.

The chain has TRBV7-6 and TRBJ1-4; 8 bases agree with TRBD1. Germline V gene sequence: CDR1 SGHVS, CDR2 FNYEAQ. Unmatched junction bases numbered 11, after V lost 3 bases and J lost 2 bases. CDR3 length: 18 amino acids. The CDR3 bases are TGTGCCAGCAGCTTGTCGCCTCTGGGGACAGGTACTAATGAAAAACTGTTTTTT. Amino acids: CASSLSPLGTGTNEKLFF.

CDR3 sequence reads: CATSRETSTDTQYF. The CDR3 region has the DNA TGTGCCACCAGCAGAGAAACTAGCACAGATACGCAGTATTTT. This chain uses TRBV15 with TRBJ2-3; D call uncertain. Trimming took 0 bases from V and 0 from J, leaving 4 bases between them. This CDR3 has 14 amino acids. Germline-derived CDR1 and CDR2 are LNHNV and YYDKDF (reference sequence).

The J gene is TRBJ2-7, the V gene TRBV6-6, with 8 nucleotides matching TRBD2. V dropped 0 bases and J dropped 5; count of bases not matched to a gene: 6. This CDR3 is built from 15 residues. Looked up from germline, CDR1 is MNHNY and CDR2 is SVGAGI (reference sequence). The CDR3 DNA reads as TGTGCCAGCAGTTACTCTGGCGGGGGGTGGAACGAGCAGTACGTC. Translation: CASSYSGGGWNEQYV.

In DNA form, the CDR3 reads TGTGCCAGCAGCTTCTCATCAGGCTTTTTGGATACGCAGTATTTT. Encoded protein: CASSFSSGFLDTQYF. The chain is built from TRBV7-2 and TRBJ2-3; no clear D gene. Trimming stripped 3 bases from V and 6 bases from J, with 16 bases between. The CDR3 runs to 15 residues. The germline gives CDR1 SGHTA, CDR2 FQGNSA.

This rearrangement joins TRBV6-5 to TRBJ2-6; 7 bases are a match to TRBD1. Germline assignment: CDR1 MNHEY and CDR2 SVGAGI. This CDR3 region has 14 residues. V trimming: 8 bases; J trimming: 0 bases; junction bases outside the gene matches: 1. CDR3 protein: CASRDSSGANVLTF. CDR3 DNA sequence: TGTGCCAGCCGGGACAGCTCTGGGGCCAACGTCCTGACTTTC.

The chain carries TRBV28 and TRBJ1-6; 9 nucleotides align to TRBD1. Germline-derived CDR1 and CDR2 are MDHEN and SYDVKM. V lost 6 bases to trimming and J lost 6 bases; unmatched junction nucleotides: 15. The CDR3 has 18 residues. In DNA form, the CDR3 reads TGTGCCAGCAGCCTTATAGTGAACAGGGGGCGCCTTAATTCACCCCTCCACTTT. This codes for CASSLIVNRGRLNSPLHF.